This TCR beta chain was identified in a study of T-cell memory formation after mild COVID-19. It was 5'RACE with constant-segment primers that produced the TCR alpha and TCR beta cDNA libraries, which carried sample barcodes and UMIs. Via MiXCR, TCRdb re-called the 5' RACE reads, giving one row per CDR3 protein. The sample records approximately 300,000 distinct CDR3 sequences, about 15% being singletons. Study outcomes and limitations: Several responding clones turned up in pre-infection memory, indicating that cross-reactive memory may have taken part. Contracting CD8+ clones were enriched in EMRA, CD4+ mainly in CM and EM.

The CDR3 is 15 amino acids. Germline CDR1 LGHNA, CDR2 YNFKEQ. V was cut by 0 bases and J by 2 bases, with 10 bases left in between. This clonotype has more than one count but fewer than ten. Its antigen is unidentified. This TCR was recovered from a man between 18 and 35 years old who had mild COVID-19 (a few samples of this study predate the infection). Cell type and time point are not known. The V and J genes are TRBV4-2 and TRBJ1-1; D possibly corresponds to TRBD1 (5 bases). Material: PBMCs or a T cell subset sorted from them (not recorded which). CDR3 in amino acids: CASSQDGGENTEAFF. The CDR3 DNA is TGTGCCAGCAGCCAAGATGGGGGAGAAAACACTGAAGCTTTCTTT.